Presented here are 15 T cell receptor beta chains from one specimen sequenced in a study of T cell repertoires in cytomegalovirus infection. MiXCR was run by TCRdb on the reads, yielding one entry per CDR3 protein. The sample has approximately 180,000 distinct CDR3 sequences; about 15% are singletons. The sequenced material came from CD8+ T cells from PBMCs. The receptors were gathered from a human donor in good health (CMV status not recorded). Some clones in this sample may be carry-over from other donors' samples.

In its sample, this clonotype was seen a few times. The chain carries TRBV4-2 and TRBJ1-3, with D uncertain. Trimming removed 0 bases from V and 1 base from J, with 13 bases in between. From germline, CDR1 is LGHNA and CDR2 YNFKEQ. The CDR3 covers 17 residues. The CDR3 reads CASSQEQRASSGNTIYF. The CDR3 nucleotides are TGTGCCAGCAGCCAAGAACAAAGGGCCTCATCTGGAAACACCATATATTTT.

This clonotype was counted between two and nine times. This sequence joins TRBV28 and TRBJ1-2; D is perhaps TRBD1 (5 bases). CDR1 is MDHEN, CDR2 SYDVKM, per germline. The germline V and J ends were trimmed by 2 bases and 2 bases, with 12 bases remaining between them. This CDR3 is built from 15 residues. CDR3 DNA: TGTGCCAGCAGTTTAAGAGCAGGGAAAAACTATGGCTACACCTTC. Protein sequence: CASSLRAGKNYGYTF.

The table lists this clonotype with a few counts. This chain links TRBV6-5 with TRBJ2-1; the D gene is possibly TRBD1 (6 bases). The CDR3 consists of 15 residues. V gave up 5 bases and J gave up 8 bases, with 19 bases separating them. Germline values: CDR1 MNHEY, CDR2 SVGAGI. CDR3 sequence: CASSRGTGFRDEQFF. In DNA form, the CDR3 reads TGTGCCAGCAGTCGCGGTACAGGGTTCCGGGATGAGCAGTTCTTC.

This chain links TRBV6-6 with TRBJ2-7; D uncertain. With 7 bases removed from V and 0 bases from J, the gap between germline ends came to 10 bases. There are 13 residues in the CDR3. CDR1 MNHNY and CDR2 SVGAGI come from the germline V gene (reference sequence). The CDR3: CASTLTASYEQYF. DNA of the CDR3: TGTGCCAGCACTTTAACAGCCTCCTACGAGCAGTACTTC.

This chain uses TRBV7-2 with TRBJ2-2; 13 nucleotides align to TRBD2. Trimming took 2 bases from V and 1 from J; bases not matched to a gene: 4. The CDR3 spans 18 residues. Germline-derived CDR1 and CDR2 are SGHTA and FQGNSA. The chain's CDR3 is CASSLPGLAGLNTGELFF. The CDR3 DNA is TGTGCCAGCAGCTTACCGGGACTAGCGGGGTTGAACACCGGGGAGCTGTTTTTT.

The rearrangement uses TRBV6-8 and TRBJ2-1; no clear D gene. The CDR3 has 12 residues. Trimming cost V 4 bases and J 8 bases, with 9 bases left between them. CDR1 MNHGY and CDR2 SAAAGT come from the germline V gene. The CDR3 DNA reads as TGTGCCAGCAGTTTAAGCCAGGATGAGCAGTTCTTC. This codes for CASSLSQDEQFF.

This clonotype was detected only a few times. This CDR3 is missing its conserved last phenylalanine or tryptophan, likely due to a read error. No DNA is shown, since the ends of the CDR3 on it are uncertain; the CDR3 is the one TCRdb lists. CDR3 sequence reads: CASSLVRGPIRV. The chain carries TRBV7-9 and TRBJ2-2; no DNA check was done on the table's D call, TRBD1. The germline V gene has CDR1 SEHNR and CDR2 FQNEAQ (reference sequence). The CDR3 is made up of 12 amino acids, end residues included.

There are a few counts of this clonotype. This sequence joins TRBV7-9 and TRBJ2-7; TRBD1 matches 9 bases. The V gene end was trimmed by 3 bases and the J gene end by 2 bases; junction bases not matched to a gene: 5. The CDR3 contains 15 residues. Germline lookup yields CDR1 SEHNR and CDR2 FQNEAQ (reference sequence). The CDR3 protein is CASSFPRDRAYEQYF. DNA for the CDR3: TGTGCCAGCAGCTTTCCCCGGGACAGGGCCTACGAGCAGTACTTC.

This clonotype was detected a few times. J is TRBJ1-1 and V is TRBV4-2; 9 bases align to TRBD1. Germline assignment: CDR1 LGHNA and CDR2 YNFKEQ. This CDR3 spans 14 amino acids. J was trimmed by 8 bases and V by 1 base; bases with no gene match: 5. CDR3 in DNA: TGTGCCAGCAGCCAAGTCCGCGGGACAGGGGAAGCTTTCTTT. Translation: CASSQVRGTGEAFF.

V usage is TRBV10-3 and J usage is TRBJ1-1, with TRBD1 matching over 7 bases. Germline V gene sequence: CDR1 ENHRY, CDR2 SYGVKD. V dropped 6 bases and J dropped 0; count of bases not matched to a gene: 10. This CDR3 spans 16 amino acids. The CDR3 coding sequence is TGTGCCATCAGCGAATCGAGACAGGGAGTGAACACTGAAGCTTTCTTT. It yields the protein CAISESRQGVNTEAFF.

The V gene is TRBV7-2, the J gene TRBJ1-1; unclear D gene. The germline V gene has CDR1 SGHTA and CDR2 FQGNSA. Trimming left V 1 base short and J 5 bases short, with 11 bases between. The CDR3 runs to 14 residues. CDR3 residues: CASSLEWEGTEAFF. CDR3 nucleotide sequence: TGTGCCAGCAGCTTAGAGTGGGAGGGAACTGAAGCTTTCTTT. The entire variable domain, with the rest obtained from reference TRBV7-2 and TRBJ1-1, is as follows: GAGVSQSPSNKVTEKGKDVELRCDPISGHTALYWYRQSLGQGLEFLIYFQGNSAPDKSGLPSDRFSAERTGGSVSTLTIQRTQQEDSAVYLCASSLEWEGTEAFFGQGTRLTVV.

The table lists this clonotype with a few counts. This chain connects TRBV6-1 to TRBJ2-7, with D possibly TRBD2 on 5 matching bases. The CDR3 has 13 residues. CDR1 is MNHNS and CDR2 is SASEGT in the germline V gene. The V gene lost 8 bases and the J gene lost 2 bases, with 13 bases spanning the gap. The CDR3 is CASDYDNPYEQYF. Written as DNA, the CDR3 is TGTGCCAGCGACTATGACAACCCCTACGAGCAGTACTTC.

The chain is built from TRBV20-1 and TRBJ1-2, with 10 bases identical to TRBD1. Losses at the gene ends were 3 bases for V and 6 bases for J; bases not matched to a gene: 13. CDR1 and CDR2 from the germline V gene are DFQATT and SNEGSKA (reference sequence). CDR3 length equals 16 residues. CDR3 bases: TGCAGTGCTAGCCCTGGGACAGGGGATTTACCAGATGGCTACACCTTC. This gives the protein CSASPGTGDLPDGYTF.

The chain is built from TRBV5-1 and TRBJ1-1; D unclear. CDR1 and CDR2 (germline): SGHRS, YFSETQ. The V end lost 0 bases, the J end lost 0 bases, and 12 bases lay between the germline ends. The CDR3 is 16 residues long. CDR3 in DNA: TGCGCCAGCAGCTTGGCGAGCGCGGGGATGAACACTGAAGCTTTCTTT. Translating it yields CASSLASAGMNTEAFF. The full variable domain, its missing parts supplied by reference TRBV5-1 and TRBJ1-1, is KAGVTQTPRYLIKTRGQQVTLSCSPISGHRSVSWYQQTPGQGLQFLFEYFSETQRNKGNFPGRFSGRQFSNSRSEMNVSTLELGDSALYLCASSLASAGMNTEAFFGQGTRLTVV.

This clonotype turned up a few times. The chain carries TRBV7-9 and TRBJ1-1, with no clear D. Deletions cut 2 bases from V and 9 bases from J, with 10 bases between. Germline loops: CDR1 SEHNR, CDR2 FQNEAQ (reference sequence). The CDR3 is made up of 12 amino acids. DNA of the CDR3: TGTGCCAGCAGCTTAACGTCAGACCAAGCTTTCTTT. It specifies CASSLTSDQAFF.